This TCR beta chain was obtained from a study of cytotoxic CD8 clonotypes in ibrutinib-treated CLL. Study-wide context: The patients comprised some twelve relapsed/refractory and some 15 treatment-naive cases, about 18 IGHV unmutated. Points from the study as a whole: At ibrutinib response, clonality increased, and at progression it declined back toward baseline. Baseline values of clonality outstripped age-matched healthy donors and followed circulating CD8+ T-cell counts. The times at which samples were taken varied between sustained-remission and progressing patients.

After removal of 0 bases from V and 7 bases from J, the junction contained 6 bases not matched to a gene. Germline V lookup: CDR1 MNHEY, CDR2 SVGAGI. CDR3 length: 16 residues. Comment on this clone: Antigen unknown.

Sequencing used immunoSEQ multiplex PCR; TCRdb keeps in-frame clones, though not all of them. The repertoire includes 35,000 or so clones, about two thirds of them detected once, and 16% sits in the top ten. This TCR derives from a human donor with chronic lymphocytic leukemia. The genes are TRBV6-5 and TRBJ1-6; 7 positions match TRBD1. Sequences were derived from PBMCs, sampled at disease progression, from a patient treated with ibrutinib. The CDR3 here is CASSYSDRVMNSPLHF. The CDR3 nucleotides are TGTGCCAGCAGTTACTCCGACAGGGTGATGAATTCACCCCTCCACTTT.